What follows describes a single T cell receptor beta chain. Its antigen is undetermined. The data derive from a study of shared clonotypes between healthy human individuals. Findings and caveats of the study: Relative to their counterparts shared across all four donors, non-shared clonotypes exhibited diminished generation probabilities.

Cells designated naive CD8 were CD45RO-negative and were positively selected for CCR7, with terminally differentiated effector memory CD45RA+ cells excluded. This CDR3 spans 14 amino acids. Germline V lookup: CDR1 SGHRS, CDR2 YFSETQ. V was pared by 1 base and J by 0 bases, with 8 bases between. Sorted-subset replicate PCR reactions were performed with about 200 ng DNA, corresponding to about 30,000 T cell genomes. Sequencing was performed with immunoSEQ multiplex PCR; in TCRdb, only in-frame clones are kept and a portion is missing. The profile shows some 2 million clones, about 95% of them singletons.

The receptor's source is a man between 18 and 35 years old in good health. This chain connects TRBV5-1 to TRBJ2-7, with no clear D. The sample consisted of naive CD8+ T cells sorted from blood. The CDR3 reads CASSLLQSSYEQYF. CDR3 DNA sequence: TGCGCCAGCAGCTTGTTGCAGAGCTCCTACGAGCAGTACTTC.